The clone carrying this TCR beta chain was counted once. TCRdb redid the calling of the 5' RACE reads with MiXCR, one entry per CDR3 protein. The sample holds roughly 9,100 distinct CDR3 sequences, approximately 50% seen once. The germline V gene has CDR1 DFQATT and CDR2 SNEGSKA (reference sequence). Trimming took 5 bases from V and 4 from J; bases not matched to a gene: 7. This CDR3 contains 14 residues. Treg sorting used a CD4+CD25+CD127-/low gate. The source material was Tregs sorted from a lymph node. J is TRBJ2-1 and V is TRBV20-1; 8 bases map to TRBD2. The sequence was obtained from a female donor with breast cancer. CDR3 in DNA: TGCAGTGCTGAAGAACTAGCGGCATACAATGAGCAGTTCTTC. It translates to CSAEELAAYNEQFF.